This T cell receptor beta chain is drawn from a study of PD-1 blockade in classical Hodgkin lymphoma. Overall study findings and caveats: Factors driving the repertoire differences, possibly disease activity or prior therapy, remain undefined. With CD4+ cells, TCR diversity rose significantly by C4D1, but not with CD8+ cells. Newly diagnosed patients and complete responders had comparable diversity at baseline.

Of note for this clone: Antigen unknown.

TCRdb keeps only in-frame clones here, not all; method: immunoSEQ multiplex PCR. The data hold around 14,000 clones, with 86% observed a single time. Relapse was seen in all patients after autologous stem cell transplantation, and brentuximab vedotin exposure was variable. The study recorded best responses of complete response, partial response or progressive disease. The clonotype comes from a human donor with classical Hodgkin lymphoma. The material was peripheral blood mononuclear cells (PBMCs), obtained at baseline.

CDR3 coding DNA: TGTGCCAGCAGCAAATTCAATGGCCAGGAACAGGGGGCTGCCTACGAGCAGTACTTC. Amino acids: CASSKFNGQEQGAAYEQYF. The chain couples TRBV21-1 to TRBJ2-7; TRBD1 is the table's D call and was not checked against the DNA. TRBV21-1 represents a pseudogene. This CDR3 contains 19 residues.